This T cell receptor beta chain was identified during a study of T cells expressing NK-cell markers. On the study more broadly: In the group of eight sequenced donors, seven were HCMV-seropositive and one was seronegative. Study-wide points: In roughly 6 donors, dominant CD3+CD56+NKG2C+ clones formed 1.0-7.0% of CD8+ cells. Also leading the CD3+CD56-NKG2C+ fraction in a handful of donors were these clonotypes.

Making the TCR beta cDNA relied on 5'RACE template switching with UMIs. TCRdb processed the 5' RACE reads again and assigns one entry to each CDR3 protein, with no DNA. The repertoire shows about 170,000 distinct CDR3 sequences; the top ten hold 20% to 25%. On this clonotype itself: Its antigen remains unknown.

Germline CDR1 and CDR2: LNHDA and SQIVND (reference sequence). The CDR3 has 18 residues. The clonotype was recovered from a man between 18 and 69 years old in good health. Sample: blood T cells: a sorted CD56 or NKG2C T cell subset, CD4+ or CD8+ T cells, or bulk PBMC T cells (not recorded which). The chain combines TRBV19 with TRBJ1-2; TCRdb names TRBD1, which stays unverified in the absence of DNA. CDR3 loop: CASSISPGQGILNYGYTF.